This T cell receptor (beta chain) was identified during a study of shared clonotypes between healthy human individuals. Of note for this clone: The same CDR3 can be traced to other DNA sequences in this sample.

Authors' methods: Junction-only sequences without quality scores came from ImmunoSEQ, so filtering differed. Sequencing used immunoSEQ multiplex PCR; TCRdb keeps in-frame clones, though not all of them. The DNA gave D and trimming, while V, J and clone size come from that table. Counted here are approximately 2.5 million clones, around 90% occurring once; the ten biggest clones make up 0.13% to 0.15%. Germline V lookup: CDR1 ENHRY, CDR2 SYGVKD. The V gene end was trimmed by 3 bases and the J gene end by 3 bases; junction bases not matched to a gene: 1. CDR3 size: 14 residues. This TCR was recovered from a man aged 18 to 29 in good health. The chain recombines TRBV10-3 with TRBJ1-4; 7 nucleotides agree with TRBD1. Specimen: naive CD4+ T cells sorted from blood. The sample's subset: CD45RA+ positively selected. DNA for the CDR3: TGTGCCATCAGTGACGGACAGGCTAATGAAAAACTGTTTTTT. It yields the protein CAISDGQANEKLFF.